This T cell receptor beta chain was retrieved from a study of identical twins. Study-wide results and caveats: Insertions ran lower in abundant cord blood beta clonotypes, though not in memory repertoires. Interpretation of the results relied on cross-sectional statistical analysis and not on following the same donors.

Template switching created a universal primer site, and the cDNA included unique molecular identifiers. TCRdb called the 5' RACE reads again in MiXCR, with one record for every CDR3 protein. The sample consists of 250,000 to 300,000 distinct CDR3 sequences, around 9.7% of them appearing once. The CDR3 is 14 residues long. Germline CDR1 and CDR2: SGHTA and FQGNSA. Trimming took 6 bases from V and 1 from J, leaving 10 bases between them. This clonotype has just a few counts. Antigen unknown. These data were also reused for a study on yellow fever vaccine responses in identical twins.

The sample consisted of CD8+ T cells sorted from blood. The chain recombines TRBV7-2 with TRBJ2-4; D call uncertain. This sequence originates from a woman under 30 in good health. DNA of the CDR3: TGTGCCAGCAGTCAGGCCCAGGCCAAAAACATTCAGTACTTC. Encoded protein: CASSQAQAKNIQYF.